This T cell receptor beta chain was identified in a study of human T cells and chemical hapten exposure. Whole-study context: DPC 0.01% went on the upper back by patch test, with reading at 6 days.

V lost 0 bases to trimming and J lost 6 bases; unmatched junction nucleotides: 2. The CDR3 contains 15 residues. CDR1 is MNHEY, CDR2 SMNVEV, per germline (reference sequence). Separate cDNA molecules received unique molecular identifiers, which the library attached to them. TCRdb re-called the RACE reads through MiXCR, storing one row per CDR3 protein. The sample includes some 80,000 distinct CDR3 sequences, about 9.9% of them seen just once. This clonotype was seen only a few times. Time point noted: patch test 2, 6 weeks after DPC sensitization. Stated treatment: therapeutic diphenylcyclopropenone sensitization with weekly scalp DPC.

This rearrangement joins TRBV27 to TRBJ2-3, with 11 positions matching TRBD1. This clonotype was sampled from a man younger than 35 with alopecia areata. Some clones in this sample may be carry-over from other donors' samples. Sequencing used whole blood, obtained in connection with sensitization to the hapten diphenylcyclopropenone (DPC). This CDR3 reads CASSLSGTGGDTQYF. As DNA, the CDR3 is TGTGCCAGCAGTTTATCGGGGACAGGGGGGGATACGCAGTATTTT.